This T cell receptor beta chain was documented in a study of T cell responses to AZD1222 COVID-19 vaccine. The CDR3 runs 17 residues. With 0 bases removed from V and 0 bases from J, the gap between germline ends came to 14 bases. Produced via immunoSEQ multiplex PCR; TCRdb's table is partial and in-frame only. The sample holds roughly 150,000 clones, roughly 87% seen once. The clonotype originates from an adult who received the AZD1222 COVID-19 vaccine. J is TRBJ1-1 and V is TRBV23-1, with D unresolved. TRBV23-1 is given ORF status, its function remaining uncertain. The source material was peripheral blood, sampled 28 days after the second AZD1222 dose. In nucleotides, the CDR3 is TGCGCCAGCAGTCAATCTGGAAAGGAGGGTTTGAACACTGAAGCTTTCTTT. Its protein product is CASSQSGKEGLNTEAFF.